This is a list of T cell receptor beta chains from one sample in a study of cytomegalovirus exposure and HLA in healthy donors. Repertoires were generated with immunoSEQ multiplex PCR, while TCRdb's copy carries only in-frame clones and drops some. Its listing shows 100,000 to 150,000 clones. Sequenced sample: PBMCs. All receptors derive from a middle-aged man in good health and CMV-seronegative. CDR3s leave out the opening cysteine and the closing phenylalanine or tryptophan.

V	J	CDR3
TRBV7-2	TRBJ2-1	ASSPRREEQF
TRBV10-2	TRBJ2-1	ASSETRNNGQF
TRBV28	TRBJ1-1	ASSLWGQGADTEAF
TRBV18	TRBJ1-1	ASSLDRGFEAF
TRBV5-1	TRBJ2-7	ASSPGDVYEQY
TRBV11-3	TRBJ2-4	ASSKGGFGGNIQY
TRBV6-5	-	ASSYRRPGPSYEQY
TRBV2	TRBJ2-3	ASSLLGGETDTQY
TRBV2	TRBJ1-2	ASSRGGTGILGGYT
TRBV5-4	TRBJ2-1	ASSLNSGSAYNEQF
TRBV30	TRBJ1-5	AWSVQGHTAQH
TRBV6-1	TRBJ2-3	ASSPGRSPDTQY
TRBV2	TRBJ2-1	ASSHTQTGTEQF
TRBV30	TRBJ2-3	AWSAGQITQY
TRBV11-2	TRBJ1-1	ASSLSGYNTEAF
TRBV6-6	TRBJ1-6	ASSYGSGVGSPLH
TRBV7-9	TRBJ1-5	ASSLGDMIQPQH
TRBV5-1	TRBJ1-1	ASSLGWWGYPEAF
TRBV9	TRBJ2-2	ASSAREGPNTGELF
TRBV29-1	TRBJ1-3	SARDRGRGNTIY
TRBV11-2	TRBJ2-7	ASSLEYRSEQY
TRBV11-2	TRBJ2-2	ASSFRGQGAGGELF
TRBV6-6	TRBJ1-4	ASILGQGALWEKLF
TRBV19	TRBJ2-7	ASSKTGEWSYEQY
TRBV5-4	TRBJ1-2	ASSEAPFGYT
TRBV5-1	TRBJ2-7	ASSGGGQVQIEQY
TRBV30	TRBJ2-5	AWGSVRETQY
TRBV5-1	TRBJ2-3	ASSLVLGLYTDTQY
TRBV2	TRBJ1-5	ASRAESNQPQH
TRBV13	TRBJ2-7	ASSARRATYEQY
TRBV30	TRBJ2-3	AWSVLGSSGSTDTQY
TRBV19	TRBJ1-1	ATSRRGPGTEAF
TRBV28	TRBJ2-7	ASSGDRAAYGQY
TRBV4-1	TRBJ2-5	ASMLAGGQETQY
TRBV18	TRBJ2-7	ASSPGLADEQY
TRBV11-2	TRBJ2-1	ASSFRGYNEQF
TRBV6-5	TRBJ2-3	ASSSPRTGGTDTQY